The 7 T cell receptor beta chains in this list originate from one sample, sequenced in a study of spatial heterogeneity in lung cancer. Time point denoted: blood at routine non-recurrence follow-up after resection. Material for sequencing was whole RNA from tumor, nontumor lung or frozen PBMC, left unsorted. Each CDR3 protein gets one entry after TCRdb re-called the 5' RACE reads with MiXCR. This table holds about 120,000 distinct CDR3 sequences, 9% to 15% found once. Specimen: PBMCs, collected at follow-up. The receptors come from a male donor with early-stage non-small cell lung cancer.

V gene TRBV5-1 combines with J gene TRBJ2-5; the D gene is possibly TRBD1 (5 bases). Germline V gene sequence: CDR1 SGHRS, CDR2 YFSETQ. The CDR3 loop spans 14 amino acids. The V and J ends lost 0 bases and 2 bases respectively, with 8 bases between them. CDR3 amino acids: CASSLGTSQETQYF. CDR3 nucleotide sequence: TGCGCCAGCAGCTTGGGGACAAGTCAAGAGACCCAGTACTTC. The full variable domain, rest sourced from reference TRBV5-1 and TRBJ2-5, is KAGVTQTPRYLIKTRGQQVTLSCSPISGHRSVSWYQQTPGQGLQFLFEYFSETQRNKGNFPGRFSGRQFSNSRSEMNVSTLELGDSALYLCASSLGTSQETQYFGPGTRLLVL.

This clonotype was detected ten times or more. This sequence joins TRBV20-1 and TRBJ2-4; D is uncertain. The CDR3 has 15 amino acids. V was trimmed by 5 bases and J by 3 bases, leaving 17 bases between them. Germline-derived CDR1 and CDR2 are DFQATT and SNEGSKA (reference sequence). The CDR3 DNA is TGCAGTGCTCAAGGGAAGGCACTGGGCAAAAACATTCAGTACTTC. This translates into CSAQGKALGKNIQYF.

The chain combines TRBV12-3 or TRBV12-4 with TRBJ2-1, with TRBD2 matching 12 bases. The CDR3 is 14 residues long. The junction had 7 bases not matched to a gene; V was cut back by 7 bases and J by 9 bases. This CDR3 is CASTLAGGRGEQFF. The DNA for the CDR3 is TGTGCCAGCACACTAGCGGGGGGCCGTGGTGAGCAGTTCTTC.

This clonotype was observed a few times. CDR3 bases: TGCAGTGCTAGGCTAACAGGGGCCAACACTGAAGCTTTCTTT. Translating gives CSARLTGANTEAFF. This sequence joins TRBV20-1 and TRBJ1-1; 7 nucleotides match TRBD1. The ends lost 3 bases at V and 2 bases at J; junction bases unmatched: 6. This CDR3 has 14 amino acids. The V gene's germline CDR1 is DFQATT and CDR2 SNEGSKA (reference sequence).

This clonotype was observed many times. As DNA, the CDR3 is TGTGCCAGCAGCATTACGACAGGGGCGGACACCGGGGAGCTGTTTTTT. Translation gives CASSITTGADTGELFF. The chain is built from TRBV9 and TRBJ2-2, with 8 positions matching TRBD1. This CDR3 contains 16 residues. V dropped 4 bases and J dropped 3; count of bases not matched to a gene: 8. Per the germline V gene, CDR1 is SGDLS and CDR2 is YYNGEE.

This clonotype was seen a few times. This chain joins TRBV5-1 and TRBJ2-4, with D hard to call. Trimming left V 3 bases short and J 11 bases short, with 6 bases between. Germline CDR1 reads SGHRS; CDR2 reads YFSETQ. CDR3 length: 10 residues. The CDR3, as DNA: TGCGCCAGCAGCTCTGTCCTTCAGTACTTC. Amino acids: CASSSVLQYF.

The sample holds a few counts of this clonotype. V and J are TRBV24-1 and TRBJ2-1; TRBD1 matches at 7 bases. There are 15 residues in the CDR3. The V gene's germline CDR1 is KGHDR and CDR2 SFDVKD. V lost 7 bases and J lost 4; bases outside the gene matches: 9. The CDR3 DNA reads as TGTGCCACCAGCCCCGCCAGGGGGTCGTACAATGAGCAGTTCTTC. Translating it yields CATSPARGSYNEQFF.